The 23 T cell receptor beta chains below were found in one sample sequenced in a study of preoperative IRX-2 immunotherapy in early breast cancer. As for treatment: preoperative locoregional IRX-2 cytokine immunotherapy. This table comes from immunoSEQ multiplex PCR, and its TCRdb copy is limited to in-frame clones, with some not included. The sample carries around 22,000 clones, roughly 90% recorded once. The sample here was tumor tissue, taken after IRX-2 immunotherapy. The source is a human donor with breast cancer.

The chain employs TRBV19 and TRBJ1-2, with 8 bases lining up with TRBD1. The CDR3 has 14 amino acids. V lost 6 bases and J lost 1; bases outside the gene matches: 4. Per the germline V gene, CDR1 is LNHDA and CDR2 is SQIVND (reference sequence). Written as DNA, the CDR3 is TGTGCCAGTAGAGGACAGGGCTATAACTATGGCTACACCTTC. Its translation: CASRGQGYNYGYTF.

The chain employs TRBV7-8 and TRBJ1-3; D remains unclear. Between the trimmed V and J ends, which lost 2 bases and 2 bases, there was a span of 1 base. The germline gives CDR1 SGHVS, CDR2 FQNEAQ. This CDR3 is 12 amino acids long. In DNA, the CDR3 is TGTGCCAGCAGCTTACCTGGAAACACCATATATTTT. It yields the protein CASSLPGNTIYF.

The chain recombines TRBV11-2 with TRBJ1-6; possible D gene TRBD1, 5 bases. CDR3 size: 16 residues. The germline CDR1 and CDR2 sequences are SGHAT and FQNNGV. V was trimmed by 0 bases and J by 10 bases, leaving 16 bases between them. CDR3: CASSLETPGAGSPLHF. The CDR3 DNA is TGTGCCAGCAGCTTAGAAACCCCGGGAGCAGGGTCACCCCTCCACTTT.

CDR3 sequence (DNA): TGCGCCAGCAGCCAAGACTCTAGCGGGCCCACCAAGGAGCTGTTTTTT. Protein product: CASSQDSSGPTKELFF. The chain couples TRBV4-1 to TRBJ2-2; 8 bases match TRBD2. CDR3 size: 16 residues. The J segment lost 10 bases and the V segment lost 0 bases, leaving 10 bases of the junction unmatched. Germline V gene sequence: CDR1 MGHRA, CDR2 YSYEKL.

This chain uses TRBV9 with TRBJ2-3; 8 positions agree with TRBD2. Per germline, CDR1 SGDLS and CDR2 YYNGEE. The junction had 8 bases not matched to a gene; V was cut back by 0 bases and J by 5 bases. The CDR3 spans 16 residues. The CDR3: CASSVEFGGAVDTQYF. CDR3 in DNA: TGTGCCAGCAGCGTAGAGTTCGGGGGGGCCGTAGATACGCAGTATTTT.

The chain links TRBV6-1 to TRBJ2-5, with TRBD1 matching 8 bases. Trimming took 5 bases from V and 9 from J; bases not matched to a gene: 11. The CDR3 totals 14 residues. The germline CDR1 and CDR2 sequences are MNHNS and SASEGT. CDR3 amino acids: CASSSPGQAWAQYF. The CDR3 nucleotides are TGTGCCAGCAGTTCCCCGGGACAGGCTTGGGCCCAGTACTTC.

The J gene is TRBJ1-1, the V gene TRBV7-8; D remains ambiguous. The V end lost 5 bases, the J end lost 2 bases, and 6 bases lay between the germline ends. CDR3 length: 12 amino acids. CDR1 is SGHVS and CDR2 is FQNEAQ in the germline V gene. The CDR3 reads CASSPYNTEAFF. The DNA for the CDR3 is TGTGCCAGCAGCCCCTATAACACTGAAGCTTTCTTT.

This clone appeared a single time. This chain joins TRBV5-4 and TRBJ2-1; TRBD2 matches 8 bases. This CDR3 comprises 16 residues. Per germline, CDR1 SGHNT and CDR2 YYREEE (reference sequence). The V and J ends lost 4 bases and 4 bases, in that order; junction bases with no gene match: 10. The DNA for the CDR3 is TGTGCCAGCAGCGTGGGACTAGTGAAATCTTACAATGAGCAGTTCTTC. Translating it yields CASSVGLVKSYNEQFF.

This sequence joins TRBV18 and TRBJ1-6; 8 bases are shared with TRBD1. The trim removed 3 bases at V and 9 bases at J, leaving 10 bases unmatched. Germline V gene lookup returns CDR1 KGHSH and CDR2 LQKENI. The CDR3 is 16 residues long. The CDR3 DNA follows: TGTGCCAGCTCACCCCTAGCGGACAGGGAAAGTTCACCCCTCCACTTT. Protein sequence: CASSPLADRESSPLHF. Variable domain in full (rest from reference TRBV18 and TRBJ1-6): NAGVMQNPRHLVRRRGQEARLRCSPMKGHSHVYWYRQLPEEGLKFMVYLQKENIIDESGMPKERFSAEFPKEGPSILRIQQVVRGDSAAYFCASSPLADRESSPLHFGNGTRLTVT.

The J gene is TRBJ2-6, the V gene TRBV5-6; 7 bases agree with TRBD1. V gave up 3 bases and J gave up 0 bases; unmatched junction bases: 9. The germline CDR1 and CDR2 sequences are SGHDT and YYEEEE. This CDR3 has 18 residues. The CDR3 loop reads CASSYHRGQSSGANVLTF. CDR3 bases: TGTGCCAGCAGCTACCACAGGGGACAGAGCTCTGGGGCCAACGTCCTGACTTTC.

The chain combines TRBV6-6 with TRBJ2-1, with D tentatively TRBD1 (6 bases). The CDR3 contains 13 residues. CDR1 MNHNY and CDR2 SVGAGI come from the germline V gene (reference sequence). Deletions cut 2 bases from V and 9 bases from J, with 11 bases between. In DNA, the CDR3 is TGTGCCAGCAGTTACAAAAAAGGGGGTGAGCAGTTCTTC. Translated: CASSYKKGGEQFF.

The chain recombines TRBV10-3 with TRBJ2-5; D not certain. Germline lookup yields CDR1 ENHRY and CDR2 SYGVKD. V gave up 8 bases and J gave up 0 bases, with 7 bases separating them. The CDR3 spans 12 residues. The CDR3 sequence: CAIGSDQETQYF. As DNA, the CDR3 is TGTGCCATCGGGTCGGACCAAGAGACCCAGTACTTC.

The chain employs TRBV10-1 and TRBJ2-1; D might be TRBD1 or TRBD2, each matching 5 bases. This CDR3 spans 15 amino acids. Per the germline V gene, CDR1 is WNHNN and CDR2 is SYGVQD (reference sequence). Trimming cost V 6 bases and J 5 bases, with 17 bases left between them. CDR3 residues: CASSHGDAGNNEQFF. CDR3 nucleotide sequence: TGCGCCAGCAGCCACGGGGACGCCGGAAACAATGAGCAGTTCTTC.

V and J are TRBV15 and TRBJ2-5, with a weak D call TRBD2 (6 bases). This CDR3 contains 16 residues. Per germline, CDR1 LNHNV and CDR2 YYDKDF (reference sequence). With 3 bases removed from V and 3 bases from J, the gap between germline ends came to 17 bases. The CDR3 protein is CATSSRTGSRKETQYF. CDR3 nucleotide sequence: TGTGCCACCAGCAGTAGAACCGGGAGCCGGAAAGAGACCCAGTACTTC.

The chain employs TRBV30 and TRBJ2-3; D might be TRBD1 (6 bases). Germline CDR1 and CDR2: GTSNPN and SVGIG (reference sequence). The CDR3 is 14 residues long. V gave up 8 bases and J gave up 12 bases, with 27 bases separating them. CDR3: CAGSAEPTGTNQYF. The CDR3 DNA reads TGTGCCGGAAGCGCGGAACCCACCGGGACAAACCAGTATTTT.

The chain joins TRBV29-1 to TRBJ1-1, with 7 bases aligning to TRBD1. Germline CDR1 is SQVTM and CDR2 is ANQGSEA. The CDR3 is 13 amino acids. V gave up 6 bases and J gave up 5 bases; unmatched junction bases: 9. The DNA of the CDR3 is TGCAGCGTATGGGACAGTTTATTTACTGAAGCTTTCTTT. Protein: CSVWDSLFTEAFF.

The gene calls are TRBV19 and TRBJ1-1, with D possibly TRBD1 on 5 matching bases. The CDR3 contains 16 residues. Germline V gene lookup returns CDR1 LNHDA and CDR2 SQIVND (reference sequence). With 1 base removed from V and 1 base from J, the gap between germline ends came to 13 bases. The CDR3 coding sequence is TGTGCCAGTAGTATAGTGTCAGGGTTAGGGAACACTGAAGCTTTCTTT. Amino acids: CASSIVSGLGNTEAFF.

Only a few counts were recorded for this clone. The chain has TRBV28 and TRBJ1-4; no reliable D call. This CDR3 contains 14 residues. CDR1 MDHEN and CDR2 SYDVKM come from the germline V gene. The germline V and J ends were trimmed by 5 bases and 7 bases, with 14 bases remaining between them. This CDR3 is CASSPPTRGEKLFF. The CDR3 region has the DNA TGTGCCAGCAGTCCCCCGACTCGGGGTGAAAAACTGTTTTTT.

The rearrangement links TRBV2 to TRBJ2-2, with a possible D match to TRBD1 (5 bases). V was shortened by 5 bases and J by 6 bases, with 19 bases between the two germline ends. CDR1 SNHLY and CDR2 FYNNEI come from the germline V gene. The CDR3 spans 16 residues. The CDR3 DNA is TGTGCCAGCAGTATCGAACGAAGGGGTTGGTCCGGGGAGCTGTTTTTT. It codes for CASSIERRGWSGELFF.

J is TRBJ2-1 and V is TRBV5-1; 13 nucleotides match TRBD2. CDR1 and CDR2 (germline): SGHRS, YFSETQ. The J segment lost 8 bases and the V segment lost 5 bases, leaving 10 bases of the junction unmatched. This CDR3 comprises 16 residues. As DNA, the CDR3 is TGCGCCAGCAGTTATGCCGGGACTAGCGGGGCCCATGAGCAGTTCTTC. It yields the protein CASSYAGTSGAHEQFF.

The chain has TRBV5-6 and TRBJ1-1, with D perhaps TRBD1 (6 bases). The CDR3 extends over 16 amino acids. Trimming took 4 bases from V and 1 from J, leaving 17 bases between them. Germline CDR1 reads SGHDT; CDR2 reads YYEEEE. The CDR3 loop reads CASSHLGGAENTEAFF. CDR3 in DNA: TGTGCCAGCAGCCACCTCGGGGGGGCAGAGAACACTGAAGCTTTCTTT.

J is TRBJ1-1 and V is TRBV20-1, with TRBD1 as a possible D gene (6 bases). With 6 bases removed from V and 7 bases from J, the gap between germline ends came to 12 bases. Germline CDR1 DFQATT, CDR2 SNEGSKA (reference sequence). The CDR3 has 11 amino acids. CDR3 nucleotides: TGCAGTGCGACACAGGGAGGTGAAGCTTTCTTT. Translated, it gives CSATQGGEAFF.

The rearrangement links TRBV7-7 to TRBJ2-6, with D tentatively TRBD1 (5 bases). Germline V gives CDR1 SSHAT, CDR2 FNYEAQ (reference sequence). The V gene lost 0 bases and the J gene lost 0 bases, with 9 bases spanning the gap. The CDR3 covers 17 residues. CDR3 in DNA: TGTGCCAGCAGCTTAGCCTCGACAGTCTCTGGGGCCAACGTCCTGACTTTC. This sequence encodes CASSLASTVSGANVLTF.